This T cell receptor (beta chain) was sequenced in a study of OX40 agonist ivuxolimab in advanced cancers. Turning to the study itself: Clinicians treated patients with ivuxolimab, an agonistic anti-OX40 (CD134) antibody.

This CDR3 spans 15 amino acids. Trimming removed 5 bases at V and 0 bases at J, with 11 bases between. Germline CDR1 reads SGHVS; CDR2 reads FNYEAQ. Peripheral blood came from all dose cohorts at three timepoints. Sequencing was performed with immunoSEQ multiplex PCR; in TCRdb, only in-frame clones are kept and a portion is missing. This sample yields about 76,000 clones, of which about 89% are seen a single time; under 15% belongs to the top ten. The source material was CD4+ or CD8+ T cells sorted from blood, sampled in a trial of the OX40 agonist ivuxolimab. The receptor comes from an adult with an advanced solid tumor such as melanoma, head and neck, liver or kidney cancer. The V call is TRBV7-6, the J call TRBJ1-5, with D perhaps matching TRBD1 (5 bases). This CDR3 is CASSPGPYSNQPQHF. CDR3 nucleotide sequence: TGTGCCAGCAGCCCGGGGCCCTATAGCAATCAGCCCCAGCATTTT.